A single sample gave rise to the 12 T cell receptor beta chains below, sequenced in a study of response to subunit inactivated influenza vaccine. TCRdb re-derived calls from the RT-PCR reads in MiXCR, one entry per CDR3 protein. In the table there are some 500,000 distinct CDR3 sequences, 16% of which are singletons. The sample here was CD4+ T cells sorted from PBMCs, taken roughly 24 months after vaccination. These TCRs come from a man aged 45 to 70 who received an inactivated influenza vaccine.

The V call is TRBV3-1, the J call TRBJ1-6; D is possibly TRBD1 (6 bases). Deletions cut 3 bases from V and 7 bases from J, with 10 bases between. Germline V gene sequence: CDR1 LGHDT, CDR2 YNNKEL (reference sequence). The CDR3 loop spans 14 amino acids. The CDR3 here is CASSHTGRNSPLHF. The CDR3 nucleotides are TGTGCCAGCAGCCATACAGGGAGGAATTCACCCCTCCACTTT.

The chain combines TRBV4-2 with TRBJ2-1; 13 positions agree with TRBD2. V gave up 0 bases and J gave up 3 bases; unmatched junction bases: 5. The CDR3 runs 18 residues. Germline V gives CDR1 LGHNA, CDR2 YNFKEQ. The CDR3 DNA follows: TGTGCCAGCAGCCAAGATTCGGGACTAGCGGGGCACTACAATGAGCAGTTCTTC. Residues: CASSQDSGLAGHYNEQFF.

This clonotype was seen only a few times. V usage is TRBV3-1 and J usage is TRBJ2-5, with D hard to call. Germline V gene sequence: CDR1 LGHDT, CDR2 YNNKEL (reference sequence). V lost 0 bases to trimming and J lost 3 bases, with 2 bases between them. The CDR3 length is 12 residues. The CDR3 coding sequence is TGTGCCAGCAGCCAAGATGAAGAGACCCAGTACTTC. Encoded protein: CASSQDEETQYF.

This rearrangement joins TRBV28 to TRBJ2-7; TRBD2 matches at 13 bases. V was clipped by 6 bases and J by 7 bases; unmatched bases: 9. Germline values: CDR1 MDHEN, CDR2 SYDVKM. CDR3 length: 15 residues. The DNA of the CDR3 is TGTGCCAGCAGGCAAAACGGACTAGCGGGAGATGAGCAGTACTTC. Protein: CASRQNGLAGDEQYF.

The chain has TRBV19 and TRBJ2-2; D not resolved. V lost 9 bases, J lost 2 bases, and 16 bases lay in between. Germline lookup yields CDR1 LNHDA and CDR2 SQIVND (reference sequence). The CDR3 consists of 15 residues. The CDR3 is CASSSRYSNTGELFF. The CDR3 DNA reads as TGTGCCAGCTCCTCGCGGTACAGCAACACCGGGGAGCTGTTTTTT.

This clonotype has more than one count but fewer than ten. The J gene is TRBJ2-5, the V gene TRBV11-2; D perhaps matches TRBD1 (6 bases). CDR1 is SGHAT and CDR2 is FQNNGV in the germline V gene. Trimming shortened V by 0 bases and J by 5 bases, and 16 bases separated the two germline ends. This CDR3 region has 16 residues. In DNA, the CDR3 is TGTGCCAGCAGCTTAGAGGGGGCGTCTGTTACGGAGACCCAGTACTTC. Its protein is CASSLEGASVTETQYF.

The chain employs TRBV29-1 and TRBJ2-3; TRBD1 matches 9 bases. From germline, CDR1 is SQVTM and CDR2 ANQGSEA. CDR3 size: 14 residues. V lost 7 bases and J lost 3; bases outside the gene matches: 8. This CDR3 is CSGGQGLGTDTQYF. The CDR3 DNA reads as TGCAGCGGAGGACAGGGGCTAGGGACAGATACGCAGTATTTT.

V is TRBV2 and J is TRBJ2-4; tentative D call: TRBD1 (6 bases). Looked up from germline, CDR1 is SNHLY and CDR2 is FYNNEI. There are 15 residues in the CDR3. V lost 6 bases and J lost 3, with 15 bases in between. The CDR3 region has the DNA TGTGCCAGCAGAGACACCGGGACAAGCAAAAACATTCAGTACTTC. Protein: CASRDTGTSKNIQYF.

The genes are TRBV20-1 and TRBJ2-3, with 7 nucleotides matching TRBD2. Germline V CDR1 and CDR2: DFQATT, SNEGSKA (reference sequence). J gave up 2 bases and V 6 bases, and 14 bases lay outside the gene matches. The CDR3 is 16 amino acids. As DNA, the CDR3 is TGCAGTGCCTCCCTGAGGCGGGGGAGAAACACAGATACGCAGTATTTT. As protein: CSASLRRGRNTDTQYF.

The V and J genes are TRBV5-1 and TRBJ2-3, with 12 bases matching TRBD2. CDR1 is SGHRS and CDR2 is YFSETQ in the germline V gene. The CDR3 consists of 17 residues. The V and J ends lost 0 bases and 4 bases, in that order; junction bases with no gene match: 6. The CDR3 protein is CASSLGLAGVTPDTQYF. In nucleotides, the CDR3 is TGCGCCAGCAGCTTGGGACTAGCGGGGGTTACCCCAGATACGCAGTATTTT. The whole variable domain, filled in from reference TRBV5-1 and TRBJ2-3, reads KAGVTQTPRYLIKTRGQQVTLSCSPISGHRSVSWYQQTPGQGLQFLFEYFSETQRNKGNFPGRFSGRQFSNSRSEMNVSTLELGDSALYLCASSLGLAGVTPDTQYFGPGTRLTVL.

The table lists this clonotype with a few counts. This CDR3 is CSVRTARNSPLHF. CDR3 sequence (DNA): TGCAGCGTCCGGACAGCACGGAATTCACCCCTCCACTTT. V is TRBV29-1 and J is TRBJ1-6; D is perhaps TRBD1 (6 bases). CDR3 length: 13 residues. V lost 6 bases, J lost 7 bases, and 13 bases lay in between. Per the germline V gene, CDR1 is SQVTM and CDR2 is ANQGSEA.

The V and J genes are TRBV10-3 and TRBJ2-4; 8 nucleotides align to TRBD1. CDR3 length: 14 amino acids. V shed 3 bases, J shed 4 bases, and the junction held 2 bases outside the gene matches. Looked up from germline, CDR1 is ENHRY and CDR2 is SYGVKD. Here the CDR3 DNA reads TGTGCCATCAGTGAAAGACAGGGGAAAAACATTCAGTACTTC. Translating gives CAISERQGKNIQYF.